This T cell receptor (beta chain) was found in a study of CD8 T cells in ankylosing spondylitis. General study points: Ankylosing spondylitis blood appeared to be characterized by a TCR beta motif of eight highly homologous variants. Reportedly, significant enrichment of disease-linked clones occurred in matched ankylosing spondylitis synovial fluid.

J lost 3 bases, V lost 6 bases, and 7 bases had no gene match. The germline V gene has CDR1 DFQATT and CDR2 SNEGSKA (reference sequence). This CDR3 is 14 amino acids long. This clonotype showed up just a few times. The antigen is undetermined. MiXCR, run by TCRdb on the 5' RACE reads, gives a single entry per CDR3 protein. The table lists about 540,000 distinct CDR3 sequences, about 12% of them singletons, with about 6.5% in the top ten. The chain links TRBV20-1 to TRBJ2-3, with 9 bases matching TRBD1. The material sequenced was blood, either unsorted or a sorted T cell fraction (not recorded which). This TCR was sampled from a male donor with ankylosing spondylitis. The CDR3 sequence: CSATGQGATDTQYF. The CDR3 region has the DNA TGCAGTGCCACGGGACAGGGCGCAACAGATACGCAGTATTTT.